This TCR beta chain was observed in a study of shared clonotypes between healthy human individuals. Notes on the study in general: Some clonotypes were shared by all four sorted-subset donors, while others were not shared. The non-shared ones had lower generation probabilities than the shared ones. Of the naive CD4 clonotypes, around 5.2% were shared across several donors.

As for this clone: Its antigen is unknown.

Selected positively for CCR7 and CD45RO-negative, naive CD8 cells excluded terminally differentiated effector memory CD45RA+ cells. The donors, healthy adults who were HIV-negative, had experienced no recent acute infections or vaccinations. The length of the CDR3 is 11 residues. From germline, CDR1 is SGHDT and CDR2 YYEEEE. This was a deep-level run. The repertoire was sequenced with immunoSEQ multiplex PCR; TCRdb's copy has only in-frame clones and lacks some. The sample includes 800,000 to 950,000 clones, approximately 96% of them seen just once. This TCR came from a man aged 25 to 45 in good health. The sequenced material came from naive CD8+ T cells sorted from blood. This chain uses TRBV5-6 with TRBJ2-5, with D hard to call. The closer fit of TRBJ2-7 to the DNA end suggests the J call may be wrong. The CDR3 DNA reads TGTGCCAGCAGCCTGACCTACGAGCAGTACTTC. It translates to CASSLTYEQYF.